Listed below are T cell receptor beta chains from one sample, sequenced in a study of blood T cells in healthy people across ages. TCRdb fed the 5' RACE reads into MiXCR, producing one record per CDR3 protein. In the table there are 750,000 to 1,000,000 distinct CDR3 sequences, about 29% of which are singletons. These data also featured in a second study, about T cells of mothers and their children.

Sequencing was performed on blood. Every receptor here comes from a middle-aged woman in good health. Each CDR3 is given with its conserved first and last residue. A D gene is named only where the DNA matches it firmly. Clone size, where shown, is once, few, many, or a class for clones that have expanded.

v_gene: TRBV6-5
d_gene: TRBD1
j_gene: TRBJ2-7
abundance: few
CDR3aa: CASRRGDRGMWEQYF
CDR3nt: TGTGCCAGCAGAAGAGGGGACAGGGGGATGTGGGAGCAGTACTTC

v_gene: TRBV7-2
d_gene: -
j_gene: TRBJ2-5
abundance: few
CDR3aa: CASSGDHEETQYF
CDR3nt: TGTGCCAGCAGCGGGGACCACGAGGAGACCCAGTACTTC

v_gene: TRBV20-1
d_gene: TRBD1
j_gene: TRBJ1-6
abundance: -
CDR3aa: CSAPPRQGLNSPLHF
CDR3nt: TGCAGTGCTCCGCCGAGACAGGGGCTTAATTCACCCCTCCACTTT

v_gene: TRBV7-3
d_gene: -
j_gene: TRBJ2-2
abundance: few
CDR3aa: CASSLPDTGELFF
CDR3nt: TGTGCCAGCAGCTTACCGGACACCGGGGAGCTGTTTTTT

v_gene: TRBV15
d_gene: -
j_gene: TRBJ1-1
abundance: -
CDR3aa: CATSRERTGLNTEAFF
CDR3nt: TGTGCCACCAGCAGAGAAAGGACGGGTTTGAACACTGAAGCTTTCTTT

v_gene: TRBV7-3
d_gene: -
j_gene: TRBJ2-3
abundance: few
CDR3aa: CANSLGVTDTQYF
CDR3nt: TGTGCCAACAGCTTAGGGGTCACAGATACGCAGTATTTT

v_gene: TRBV6-6
d_gene: -
j_gene: TRBJ1-2
abundance: many
CDR3aa: CASSYESGQNYGYTF
CDR3nt: TGTGCCAGCAGTTACGAATCCGGACAGAACTATGGCTACACCTTC

v_gene: TRBV4-1
d_gene: -
j_gene: TRBJ1-1
abundance: -
CDR3aa: CASSQGRGALDTEAFF
CDR3nt: TGCGCCAGCAGCCAAGGCCGGGGGGCTCTGGACACTGAAGCTTTCTTT

v_gene: TRBV20-1
d_gene: TRBD2
j_gene: TRBJ2-7
abundance: -
CDR3aa: CSAYSGGVYEQYF
CDR3nt: TGCAGTGCCTATAGCGGGGGGGTCTACGAGCAGTACTTC

v_gene: TRBV4-1
d_gene: -
j_gene: TRBJ2-7
abundance: -
CDR3aa: CASSQGWGVSHEQYF
CDR3nt: TGCGCCAGCAGCCAAGGGTGGGGGGTTTCCCACGAGCAGTACTTC

v_gene: TRBV4-3
d_gene: -
j_gene: TRBJ2-7
abundance: many
CDR3aa: CASSQDIGGYEQYF
CDR3nt: TGCGCCAGCAGCCAAGATATCGGGGGCTACGAGCAGTACTTC

v_gene: TRBV30
d_gene: -
j_gene: TRBJ1-2
abundance: -
CDR3aa: CAWRSYGRYGYTF
CDR3nt: TGTGCCTGGAGGAGCTACGGCAGGTATGGCTACACCTTC

v_gene: TRBV7-9
d_gene: -
j_gene: TRBJ1-2
abundance: -
CDR3aa: CASSPALSNYGYTF
CDR3nt: TGTGCCAGCAGCCCAGCTCTTTCTAACTATGGCTACACCTTC

v_gene: TRBV7-2
d_gene: TRBD1
j_gene: TRBJ1-5
abundance: -
CDR3aa: CAGSLALQGDQPQHF
CDR3nt: TGTGCCGGCAGCTTAGCCCTGCAGGGGGATCAGCCCCAGCATTTT

v_gene: TRBV15
d_gene: -
j_gene: TRBJ1-2
abundance: -
CDR3aa: CATSRDRSLYGYTF
CDR3nt: TGTGCCACCAGCAGAGATCGGTCCCTCTATGGCTACACCTTC

v_gene: TRBV7-2
d_gene: -
j_gene: TRBJ2-7
abundance: many
CDR3aa: CASSSQTYEQYF
CDR3nt: TGTGCCAGCAGCTCCCAGACCTACGAGCAGTACTTC

v_gene: TRBV7-8
d_gene: TRBD1
j_gene: TRBJ2-1
abundance: -
CDR3aa: CASSLRQGANEQFF
CDR3nt: TGTGCCAGCAGCTTAAGACAGGGGGCGAATGAGCAGTTCTTC

v_gene: TRBV5-6
d_gene: TRBD1
j_gene: TRBJ2-2
abundance: -
CDR3aa: CASGDRGRTGELFF
CDR3nt: TGTGCCAGCGGCGACAGGGGGAGGACCGGGGAGCTGTTTTTT

v_gene: TRBV5-1
d_gene: -
j_gene: TRBJ1-6
abundance: -
CDR3aa: CASSLGGLGANSPLHF
CDR3nt: TGCGCCAGCAGCTTGGGAGGGTTAGGTGCGAATTCACCCCTCCACTTT

v_gene: TRBV28
d_gene: -
j_gene: TRBJ2-7
abundance: many
CDR3aa: CASSPDDLTYEQYF
CDR3nt: TGTGCCAGCAGTCCAGACGACTTGACCTACGAGCAGTACTTC

v_gene: TRBV7-2
d_gene: -
j_gene: TRBJ2-7
abundance: -
CDR3aa: CASSRQDGSYEQYF
CDR3nt: TGTGCCAGCAGCCGACAGGACGGGTCATACGAGCAGTACTTC

v_gene: TRBV6-4
d_gene: -
j_gene: TRBJ2-1
abundance: -
CDR3aa: CASSEQGGSPTYNEQFF
CDR3nt: TGTGCCAGCAGTGAACAGGGGGGGAGTCCCACCTACAATGAGCAGTTCTTC

v_gene: TRBV9
d_gene: TRBD1
j_gene: TRBJ2-1
abundance: few
CDR3aa: CASSGGQESSYNEQFF
CDR3nt: TGTGCCAGCAGCGGGGGACAGGAAAGCTCCTACAATGAGCAGTTCTTC

v_gene: TRBV12-3/TRBV12-4
d_gene: -
j_gene: TRBJ2-1
abundance: few
CDR3aa: CASIKRNNEQFF
CDR3nt: TGTGCCAGCATCAAACGTAACAATGAGCAGTTCTTC

v_gene: TRBV2
d_gene: -
j_gene: TRBJ1-4
abundance: -
CDR3aa: CASSEEWRAVATNEKLFF
CDR3nt: TGTGCCAGCAGTGAAGAATGGAGGGCAGTTGCAACTAATGAAAAACTGTTTTTT

v_gene: TRBV7-3
d_gene: -
j_gene: TRBJ2-3
abundance: -
CDR3aa: CASSLTPSLADTQYF
CDR3nt: TGTGCCAGCAGCTTAACCCCTAGCCTCGCAGATACGCAGTATTTT

v_gene: TRBV28
d_gene: -
j_gene: TRBJ1-4
abundance: -
CDR3aa: CASSLGRTATNEKLFF
CDR3nt: TGTGCCAGCAGTTTGGGACGCACAGCAACTAATGAAAAACTGTTTTTT

v_gene: TRBV18
d_gene: -
j_gene: TRBJ1-5
abundance: -
CDR3aa: CASSPRGVDGQPQHF
CDR3nt: TGTGCCAGCTCACCGAGAGGGGTCGACGGTCAGCCCCAGCATTTT

v_gene: TRBV29-1
d_gene: -
j_gene: TRBJ1-1
abundance: -
CDR3aa: CSAQPGSNTEAFF
CDR3nt: TGCAGCGCCCAGCCGGGGTCGAACACTGAAGCTTTCTTT

v_gene: TRBV19
d_gene: -
j_gene: TRBJ2-7
abundance: -
CDR3aa: CASGRQVPPYEQYF
CDR3nt: TGTGCCAGTGGAAGACAGGTGCCTCCTTACGAGCAGTACTTC

v_gene: TRBV25-1
d_gene: TRBD1
j_gene: TRBJ2-6
abundance: many
CDR3aa: CASSVTGSGANVLTF
CDR3nt: TGTGCCAGCAGTGTGACAGGGTCGGGGGCCAACGTCCTGACTTTC

v_gene: TRBV12-3/TRBV12-4
d_gene: -
j_gene: TRBJ2-1
abundance: once
CDR3aa: CASTMGAPNNEQFF
CDR3nt: TGTGCCAGCACCATGGGGGCCCCCAACAATGAGCAGTTCTTC

v_gene: TRBV4-3
d_gene: -
j_gene: TRBJ1-5
abundance: once
CDR3aa: CASSQDFSGQGSQPQHF
CDR3nt: TGCGCCAGCAGCCAAGATTTTAGCGGGCAGGGCTCTCAGCCCCAGCATTTT

v_gene: TRBV4-2
d_gene: -
j_gene: TRBJ1-6
abundance: -
CDR3aa: CASRLQEDYNSPLHF
CDR3nt: TGTGCCAGCAGACTACAGGAAGATTATAATTCACCCCTCCACTTT

v_gene: TRBV7-9
d_gene: TRBD2
j_gene: TRBJ2-1
abundance: -
CDR3aa: CASNQGLAGDNEQFF
CDR3nt: TGTGCCAGCAATCAGGGACTAGCGGGAGACAATGAGCAGTTCTTC

v_gene: TRBV28
d_gene: -
j_gene: TRBJ1-2
abundance: -
CDR3aa: CASSLRYKGYTF
CDR3nt: TGTGCCAGCAGTCTCCGTTATAAGGGCTACACCTTC

v_gene: TRBV5-1
d_gene: TRBD1
j_gene: TRBJ2-7
abundance: many
CDR3aa: CASTGQDPRYEQYF
CDR3nt: TGCGCCAGCACGGGACAGGACCCCCGGTACGAGCAGTACTTC

v_gene: TRBV7-2
d_gene: TRBD1
j_gene: TRBJ1-6
abundance: -
CDR3aa: CASSLRAGQGASFGSPLHF
CDR3nt: TGTGCCAGCAGCTTAAGAGCTGGGCAGGGGGCGAGTTTTGGATCACCCCTCCACTTT

v_gene: TRBV7-2
d_gene: -
j_gene: TRBJ2-3
abundance: few
CDR3aa: CASSLGQDADTQYF
CDR3nt: TGTGCCAGCAGCTTAGGACAGGATGCAGATACGCAGTATTTT

v_gene: TRBV19
d_gene: TRBD1
j_gene: TRBJ2-5
abundance: few
CDR3aa: CASSITGGTETQYF
CDR3nt: TGTGCCAGTAGTATCACAGGGGGCACAGAGACCCAGTACTTC

v_gene: TRBV20-1
d_gene: -
j_gene: TRBJ1-2
abundance: few
CDR3aa: CSAPRHSGVYGYTF
CDR3nt: TGCAGTGCCCCCCGGCACTCGGGCGTCTATGGCTACACCTTC

v_gene: TRBV24-1
d_gene: -
j_gene: TRBJ2-7
abundance: -
CDR3aa: CATSGAGSYEQYF
CDR3nt: TGTGCCACCAGTGGGGCAGGGTCCTACGAGCAGTACTTC

v_gene: TRBV7-6
d_gene: TRBD2
j_gene: TRBJ2-1
abundance: many
CDR3aa: CASSIQTGLVLNEQFF
CDR3nt: TGTGCCAGCAGCATACAAACGGGACTAGTCCTCAATGAGCAGTTCTTC

v_gene: TRBV29-1
d_gene: -
j_gene: TRBJ1-2
abundance: -
CDR3aa: CSVLEGDNYGYTF
CDR3nt: TGCAGCGTTCTGGAAGGAGATAACTATGGCTACACCTTC

v_gene: TRBV7-2
d_gene: -
j_gene: TRBJ1-2
abundance: -
CDR3aa: CASSLDGGRDCTF
CDR3nt: TGTGCCAGCAGCTTAGACGGGGGCAGGGACTGCACCTTC

v_gene: TRBV7-9
d_gene: -
j_gene: TRBJ2-6
abundance: few
CDR3aa: CASSLEGKSGANVLTF
CDR3nt: TGTGCCAGCAGCTTAGAGGGAAAATCTGGGGCCAACGTCCTGACTTTC

v_gene: TRBV20-1
d_gene: -
j_gene: TRBJ2-3
abundance: -
CDR3aa: CSAPPGSTDTQYF
CDR3nt: TGCAGTGCCCCGCCGGGGAGCACAGATACGCAGTATTTT

v_gene: TRBV7-2
d_gene: -
j_gene: TRBJ1-2
abundance: many
CDR3aa: CASSGRGFSYGYTF
CDR3nt: TGTGCCAGCAGCGGCAGGGGTTTCTCCTATGGCTACACCTTC

v_gene: TRBV6-2/TRBV6-3
d_gene: -
j_gene: TRBJ1-5
abundance: many
CDR3aa: CASSLWPDSSNQPQHF
CDR3nt: TGTGCCAGCAGTTTATGGCCGGACAGTAGCAATCAGCCCCAGCATTTT

v_gene: TRBV6-4
d_gene: -
j_gene: TRBJ2-4
abundance: many
CDR3aa: CASSDRAKNIQYF
CDR3nt: TGTGCCAGCAGTGACAGGGCCAAAAACATTCAGTACTTC

v_gene: TRBV7-2
d_gene: -
j_gene: TRBJ2-7
abundance: many
CDR3aa: CASSDYRDGEQYF
CDR3nt: TGTGCCAGCAGCGATTACCGGGACGGGGAGCAGTACTTC

v_gene: TRBV4-3
d_gene: -
j_gene: TRBJ1-4
abundance: -
CDR3aa: CASSQGSFGSVNEKLFF
CDR3nt: TGCGCCAGCAGCCAAGGTAGTTTCGGCAGCGTTAATGAAAAACTGTTTTTT

v_gene: TRBV5-1
d_gene: TRBD1
j_gene: TRBJ2-1
abundance: -
CDR3aa: CASSLVYGTGGSNEQFF
CDR3nt: TGCGCCAGCAGCTTGGTTTACGGGACAGGGGGCTCCAATGAGCAGTTCTTC

v_gene: TRBV15
d_gene: -
j_gene: TRBJ2-5
abundance: many
CDR3aa: CATSRESGAGTQYF
CDR3nt: TGTGCCACCAGCAGAGAGTCCGGAGCTGGGACCCAGTACTTC

v_gene: TRBV28
d_gene: -
j_gene: TRBJ2-7
abundance: -
CDR3aa: CAGSFPGGSYEQYF
CDR3nt: TGTGCCGGCAGTTTCCCCGGGGGCAGCTACGAGCAGTACTTC